The T cell receptor (beta chain) described here comes from a study of T cell responses to AZD1222 COVID-19 vaccine listed by TCRdb under 2021. Regarding the research as a whole: TCR sequencing was performed for 230 to 250 trial participants, of whom around 200 were given two doses of AZD1222 and around 25 were given two doses of MenACWY control vaccine. Trial participants were enrolled by age into subgroups of 18-55, 56-69 and 70-plus years, and about 150, 27 and 61 TCR-sequenced participants, respectively, were included in these subgroups.

The research as a whole found: Conclusions about previously exposed vaccinees were limited because only six AZD1222 recipients were SARS-CoV-2 seropositive at baseline. Because no day 14 peak-response samples were available, repertoires were characterized only after the peak T cell response. The 56-69-year group was small, and its depth increase did not reach significance, likely because of low power. Spike-specific TCR breadth and depth rose significantly after two AZD1222 doses compared with day 0 and with MenACWY recipients. Most participants were white British and females outnumbered males, and the authors suggested that clonal diversity may have been underestimated. Reportedly, close to half of the unique spike-specific TCRs recognized epitopes lying outside the regions that are mutated in the B.1.351 and B.1.1.7 variants. Vaccine-associated CD4 TCRs spanned the whole spike protein, with dominant responses in regions 160-218 and 743-854.

A note on this clone: Its specific antigen is unknown. The input lacks base qualities; no much larger clone sits a single base away.

The CDR3 regions of human TCRbeta chains were subjected to immunosequencing. In the paper's pipeline: Repertoire TCRs were checked for matches against a reference library of SARS-CoV-2-specific TCRs that had been generated using the MIRA antigen-specificity platform. Breadth was defined as the fraction of unique TCRs that were SARS-CoV-2-associated, and depth was defined as the fraction of total T cells that were SARS-CoV-2-associated. Each spike-specific TCR was assigned to its reactive spike region and to a CD4 or CD8 class using the MIRA data. Log10-transformed breadth and depth values were compared by one-way ANOVA with Sidak's multiple comparisons tests. Entries here come from immuneACCESS through TCRdb and include only in-frame sequences with V and J called. Some clones fail to appear in such tables; in the studies checked, an unresolved V gene covers under half of the shortfall, and the cause of the remainder is unknown. V and J calls and clone size come straight from that table; D and trimming were deduced from the DNA. This sample gives some 180,000 clones in total; roughly 89% of them show up just once. The ten largest clones capture over 1% of the sample.

This sample's time point label indicates: about 28 days (+/-7) after the second vaccine dose. AZD1222 recipients given second doses at about 4 weeks or at about 12 weeks were pooled, since spike-specific TCR depth and breadth were not found to differ between the two schedules. Vaccinee samples came from UK trials COV001 and COV002, including a single-blind randomized controlled phase 2/3 trial of AZD1222 (ChAdOx1 nCoV-19) in healthy adults. For TCRbeta chain sequencing, PBMC samples were collected from trial participants at day 0 and at day 28 after the second dose. CDR1 SGDLS and CDR2 YYNGEE are derived from the germline V gene. Including the terminal cysteine and phenylalanine, the CDR3 comprises 14 residues. The sequence is cut down to CDR3 DNA, 42 bases in frame from base 1. After removal of 4 bases from V and 6 bases from J, the junction retains 4 bases not matched to a gene.

The chain links TRBV9 with TRBJ2-3, and TRBD2 aligns with 11 junction nucleotides. The sample consisted of peripheral blood, taken 28 days after the second AZD1222 dose. The receptor was derived from an adult who received the AZD1222 COVID-19 vaccine. In nucleotide form, the sequence is TGTGCCAGCAGCATAGCGGGGGGGCCTGATACGCAGTATTTT. Translated, it gives CASSIAGGPDTQYF.